The 3 T cell receptor beta chains below were found in one sample sequenced in a study of T cell responses to AZD1222 COVID-19 vaccine. This table comes from immunoSEQ multiplex PCR, and its TCRdb copy is limited to in-frame clones, with some not included. The repertoire consists of about 120,000 clones, with 80% to 90% occurring once and the leading ten covering approximately 1.2%. The sequences come from peripheral blood, collected on day 0 of AZD1222 vaccination. Receptor source: an adult in good health.

The rearrangement joins TRBV4-2 to TRBJ2-5; 8 positions match TRBD2. In germline, CDR1 is LGHNA, CDR2 YNFKEQ. The CDR3 covers 16 residues. V lost 0 bases and J lost 1; bases outside the gene matches: 4. CDR3 sequence (DNA): TGTGCCAGCAGCCAAGAGGCAGCGGGGGTCCAAGAGACCCAGTACTTC. Its translation is CASSQEAAGVQETQYF.

The J gene is TRBJ1-5, the V gene TRBV7-2; D is ambiguous. The germline V and J ends were trimmed by 3 bases and 3 bases, with 3 bases remaining between them. Germline V gene lookup returns CDR1 SGHTA and CDR2 FQGNSA. This CDR3 has 12 amino acids. The DNA of the CDR3 is TGTGCCAGCAGCTTGGACAATCAGCCCCAGCATTTT. Residues: CASSLDNQPQHF.

The chain uses TRBV19 and TRBJ1-6, with 11 positions matching TRBD1. The CDR3 has 13 amino acids. The V gene's germline CDR1 is LNHDA and CDR2 SQIVND (reference sequence). The junction had 5 bases not matched to a gene; V was cut back by 10 bases and J by 9 bases. CDR3 loop: CATSGTGGSPLHF. In nucleotides, the CDR3 is TGTGCCACTTCCGGGACAGGGGGTTCACCCCTCCACTTT.